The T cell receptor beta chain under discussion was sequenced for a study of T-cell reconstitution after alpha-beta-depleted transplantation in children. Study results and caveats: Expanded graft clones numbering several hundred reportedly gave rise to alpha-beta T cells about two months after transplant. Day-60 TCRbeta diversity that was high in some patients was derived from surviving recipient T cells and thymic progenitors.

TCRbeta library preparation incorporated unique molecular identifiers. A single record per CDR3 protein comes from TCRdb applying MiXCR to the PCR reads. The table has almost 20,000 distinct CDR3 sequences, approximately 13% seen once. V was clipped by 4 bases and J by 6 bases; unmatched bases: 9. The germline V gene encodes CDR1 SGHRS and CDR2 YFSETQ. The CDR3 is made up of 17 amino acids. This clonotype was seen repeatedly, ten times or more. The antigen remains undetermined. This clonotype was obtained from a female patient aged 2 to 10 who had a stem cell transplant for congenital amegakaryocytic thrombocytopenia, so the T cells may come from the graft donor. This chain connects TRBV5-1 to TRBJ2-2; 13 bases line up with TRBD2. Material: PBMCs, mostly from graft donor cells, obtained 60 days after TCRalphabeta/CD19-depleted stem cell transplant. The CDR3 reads CASSPSGLAGVPGELFF. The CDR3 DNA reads TGCGCCAGCAGCCCCTCCGGACTAGCGGGAGTGCCCGGGGAGCTGTTTTTT.